The clone carrying this T cell receptor (beta chain) appeared many times. Using unique molecular identifiers, the investigators prepared the TCRbeta library. A single record per CDR3 protein comes from TCRdb applying MiXCR to the PCR reads. The sample yields about 610,000 distinct CDR3 sequences, roughly 10% seen once. The entry originates in a study of T-cell reconstitution after alpha-beta-depleted transplantation in children. V dropped 10 bases and J dropped 5 bases, with 14 bases sitting between them. The germline V gene has CDR1 SEHNR and CDR2 FQNEAQ (reference sequence). CDR3 length: 12 residues.

The gene calls are TRBV7-9 and TRBJ2-5, with D possibly matching TRBD2 (5 bases). The clonotype was recovered from a human donor who donated a stem cell graft to a child with acute myeloid leukemia. The sample consisted of PBMCs from the stem cell graft donor, taken from the stem cell graft. CDR3 sequence reads: CATIDYLETQYF. CDR3 DNA sequence: TGTGCCACCATAGACTATCTGGAGACCCAGTACTTC.